The 31 T cell receptor beta chains given below trace back to one sample, sequenced in a study of T-cell memory formation after mild COVID-19. TCRdb used MiXCR to reprocess the 5' RACE reads, holding one entry per CDR3 protein. Here the sample spans a few hundred thousand distinct CDR3 sequences, 15% to 20% being singletons. The sample taken for sequencing was PBMCs or a T cell subset sorted from them (not recorded which). These receptors were obtained from a man between 18 and 29 years old who had mild COVID-19 (a few samples of this study predate the infection). Cell type and time point are not known.

This clonotype was seen a handful of times. The V gene is TRBV6-1, the J gene TRBJ2-7, with a tentative D call TRBD1 (5 bases). V was cut by 1 base and J by 9 bases, with 13 bases left in between. This CDR3 contains 13 residues. Germline V CDR1 and CDR2: MNHNS, SASEGT. CDR3 in amino acids: CASSEGGEVRQYV. The DNA for the CDR3 is TGTGCCAGCAGTGAAGGGGGCGAGGTGAGGCAGTACGTC.

This clonotype was picked up a small number of times. V gene TRBV24-1 combines with J gene TRBJ2-2, with unresolved D. The CDR3 is 13 amino acids. CDR1 KGHDR and CDR2 SFDVKD come from the germline V gene. Trimming cost V 5 bases and J 1 base, with 4 bases left between them. The CDR3 region is CATSGENTGELFF. The CDR3 DNA follows: TGTGCCACCAGTGGCGAGAACACCGGGGAGCTGTTTTTT.

The chain joins TRBV4-3 to TRBJ2-2; perhaps TRBD2 as D (6 bases). This CDR3 is built from 14 residues. The V gene lost 3 bases and the J gene lost 4 bases, with 9 bases spanning the gap. Germline lookup yields CDR1 LGHNA and CDR2 YSLEER. CDR3 nucleotide sequence: TGCGCCAGCAGCCAGGCGGGGTCCACCGGGGAGCTGTTTTTT. This codes for CASSQAGSTGELFF.

This clonotype was found a few times. The J gene is TRBJ2-7, the V gene TRBV29-1, with D perhaps matching TRBD2 (6 bases). Germline CDR1 is SQVTM and CDR2 is ANQGSEA. CDR3 length equals 13 residues. Between the trimmed V and J ends, which lost 2 bases and 6 bases, there was a span of 14 bases. This CDR3 reads CSVENMLGGEQYF. CDR3 DNA: TGCAGCGTTGAAAACATGTTGGGGGGCGAGCAGTACTTC.

The CDR3 DNA follows: TGTGCCATCAGTCAGGGAACCGGCTACACCTTC. Translation gives CAISQGTGYTF. This chain uses TRBV10-3 with TRBJ1-2, with D perhaps TRBD1 (5 bases). Trimming removed 5 bases at V and 8 bases at J, with 9 bases between. The V gene's germline CDR1 is ENHRY and CDR2 SYGVKD. This CDR3 is 11 amino acids long.

This clonotype turned up a few times. This sequence joins TRBV5-1 and TRBJ2-5, with 11 bases matching TRBD2. This CDR3 comprises 16 residues. CDR1 is SGHRS, CDR2 YFSETQ, per germline. Germline trimming cut 4 bases from V and 8 bases from J; bases unmatched to any gene: 13. Here the CDR3 reads CASSPRTSGPQGTQYF. CDR3 DNA sequence: TGCGCCAGCAGCCCACGGACTAGCGGGCCCCAAGGAACCCAGTACTTC.

This clonotype was detected many times. The chain links TRBV11-3 to TRBJ1-2; perhaps TRBD1 as D (5 bases). This CDR3 comprises 13 residues. Germline CDR1 and CDR2: SGHNT and YENEEA. With 1 base removed from V and 8 bases from J, the gap between germline ends came to 11 bases. Here the CDR3 DNA reads TGTGCCAGCAGCTTAGCAACAGGAACGGGCTACACCTTC. Translating gives CASSLATGTGYTF.

This clonotype has only a few counts. The rearrangement uses TRBV20-1 and TRBJ2-7, with D perhaps assigned TRBD1 or TRBD2 (5 bases each). The CDR3 is 13 amino acids. V gave up 2 bases and J gave up 0 bases, with 8 bases separating them. Per germline, CDR1 DFQATT and CDR2 SNEGSKA (reference sequence). The CDR3 DNA reads as TGCAGTGCTAGAACGGGGCCCTCCTACGAGCAGTACTTC. This sequence encodes CSARTGPSYEQYF.

The chain recombines TRBV9 with TRBJ1-4; D unclear. The CDR3 is 15 residues long. V was trimmed by 4 bases and J by 3 bases, leaving 13 bases between them. The germline CDR1 and CDR2 sequences are SGDLS and YYNGEE. CDR3 in DNA: TGTGCCAGCAGCCCTCCCCTGGGAGCTAATGAAAAACTGTTTTTT. It yields the protein CASSPPLGANEKLFF.

The rearrangement uses TRBV28 and TRBJ1-5; unclear D gene. The length of the CDR3 is 12 residues. Germline V gene data show CDR1 as MDHEN and CDR2 as SYDVKM. V was clipped by 10 bases and J by 9 bases, with 16 bases between them. This CDR3 reads CATSPLDGPQHF. The DNA of the CDR3 is TGTGCCACAAGTCCCCTCGACGGGCCCCAGCATTTT.

The chain employs TRBV21-1 and TRBJ2-7; the D call of TRBD2 is as the table states it, not checked on the DNA. TRBV21-1 is assigned pseudogene status. The CDR3 has 15 residues. CDR3 DNA: TGTGCCAGCAGCAAGAGGACTGAGGGATTCTACGAGCAGTACTTC. Its translation: CASSKRTEGFYEQYF.

The sample holds a few counts of this clonotype. The genes are TRBV7-9 and TRBJ2-6, with 12 bases that match TRBD2. CDR1 and CDR2 from the germline V gene are SEHNR and FQNEAQ (reference sequence). The ends lost 1 base at V and 0 bases at J; junction bases unmatched: 7. This CDR3 region has 20 residues. The CDR3 is CASSLVRTSGAYSGANVLTF. The CDR3 region has the DNA TGTGCCAGCAGCTTAGTAAGGACTAGCGGGGCTTACTCTGGGGCCAACGTCCTGACTTTC.

J is TRBJ2-1 and V is TRBV6-5; D remains unclear. The V end was cut by 5 bases, the J end by 5 bases, with 13 bases between. This CDR3 region has 14 residues. Germline CDR1 is MNHEY and CDR2 is SVGAGI. The CDR3: CASSPLVSNNEQFF. DNA for the CDR3: TGTGCCAGCAGTCCCCTGGTCTCTAACAATGAGCAGTTCTTC.

V usage is TRBV7-8 and J usage is TRBJ1-1; no clear D. From germline, CDR1 is SGHVS and CDR2 FQNEAQ. The V end lost 1 base, the J end lost 6 bases, and 12 bases lay between the germline ends. CDR3 length equals 14 residues. The CDR3: CASSLGNIVPEAFF. CDR3 nucleotide sequence: TGTGCCAGCAGCTTAGGGAACATCGTCCCTGAAGCTTTCTTT.

The rearrangement uses TRBV6-5 and TRBJ2-2, with D unclear. Germline V gene sequence: CDR1 MNHEY, CDR2 SVGAGI. The CDR3 runs 13 residues. The V end was cut by 10 bases, the J end by 4 bases, with 13 bases between. The DNA of the CDR3 is TGTGCCACCAAGCCGAGAGCCACCGGGGAGCTGTTTTTT. Protein sequence: CATKPRATGELFF.

The genes are TRBV7-3 and TRBJ2-3; weak D call: TRBD2 (6 bases). Germline lookup yields CDR1 SGHTA and CDR2 FQGTGA. The germline V and J ends were trimmed by 4 bases and 5 bases, with 16 bases remaining between them. The CDR3 extends over 15 amino acids. CDR3 nucleotides: TGTGCCAGCAGCTCTCGGGGCATGGAGGGAGATACGCAGTATTTT. This gives the protein CASSSRGMEGDTQYF.

The CDR3 nucleotides are TGCGCCAGCAGCGGGGACCCCATAGGCTACACCTTC. Protein sequence: CASSGDPIGYTF. The chain is built from TRBV4-1 and TRBJ1-2, with a tentative D call TRBD1 (5 bases). This CDR3 contains 12 residues. Trimming left V 5 bases short and J 8 bases short, with 12 bases between. Germline V gene sequence: CDR1 MGHRA, CDR2 YSYEKL.

The chain couples TRBV13 to TRBJ2-1; D gene ambiguous. The CDR3 spans 13 residues. CDR1 PRHDT and CDR2 FYEKMQ come from the germline V gene (reference sequence). Trimming removed 1 base at V and 4 bases at J, with 5 bases between. CDR3 coding DNA: TGTGCCAGCAGCTTAGTGATGTACAATGAGCAGTTCTTC. Translating it yields CASSLVMYNEQFF.

This rearrangement joins TRBV6-6 to TRBJ2-1, with a tentative D call TRBD1 (5 bases). There are 13 residues in the CDR3. Germline loops: CDR1 MNHNY, CDR2 SVGAGI (reference sequence). Trimming stripped 6 bases from V and 6 bases from J, with 12 bases between. The CDR3 region is CASRPRVFNEQFF. The DNA of the CDR3 is TGTGCCAGCAGGCCCAGGGTCTTCAATGAGCAGTTCTTC.

The CDR3 loop reads CASSRQSGGLYNEQFF. DNA for the CDR3: TGTGCCAGCAGTCGACAAAGCGGGGGGCTATACAATGAGCAGTTCTTC. This chain uses TRBV7-2 with TRBJ2-1; 9 bases fit TRBD2. Germline V gene sequence: CDR1 SGHTA, CDR2 FQGNSA. The CDR3 is 16 residues long. The V segment lost 6 bases and the J segment 4 bases; nucleotides outside the gene matches: 10.

The table lists this clonotype with a few counts. The genes are TRBV5-1 and TRBJ2-3, with TRBD2 matching over 10 bases. There are 17 residues in the CDR3. Germline V lookup: CDR1 SGHRS, CDR2 YFSETQ. Germline trimming cut 0 bases from V and 2 bases from J; bases unmatched to any gene: 6. The CDR3 DNA sequence: TGCGCCAGCAGCTTGGAGCGGGGGGGCCGTTTCACAGATACGCAGTATTTT. Translating gives CASSLERGGRFTDTQYF.

The chain has TRBV15 and TRBJ2-6; D ambiguous. Germline CDR1 is LNHNV and CDR2 is YYDKDF (reference sequence). V was shortened by 0 bases and J by 0 bases, with 6 bases between the two germline ends. The CDR3 has 16 residues. CDR3 loop: CATSRDRNSGANVLTF. In DNA form, the CDR3 reads TGTGCCACCAGCAGAGACAGAAACTCTGGGGCCAACGTCCTGACTTTC.

The J gene is TRBJ2-2, the V gene TRBV7-9; D is unresolved. This CDR3 is 14 amino acids long. Per germline, CDR1 SEHNR and CDR2 FQNEAQ (reference sequence). The ends were cut back, 0 bases at V and 4 bases at J, with 6 bases in the middle. CDR3 sequence: CASSLASFTGELFF. CDR3 bases: TGTGCCAGCAGCTTAGCGTCTTTCACCGGGGAGCTGTTTTTT.

The table lists this clonotype with many counts. V usage is TRBV5-1 and J usage is TRBJ2-5, with 11 bases lining up with TRBD2. Germline assignment: CDR1 SGHRS and CDR2 YFSETQ. This CDR3 has 17 residues. V trimming: 4 bases; J trimming: 0 bases; junction bases outside the gene matches: 8. The CDR3 DNA is TGCGCCAGCAGCCCGGGATCTAGCGGGGGGTACCAAGAGACCCAGTACTTC. Its protein product is CASSPGSSGGYQETQYF.

This clonotype was observed a handful of times. The V gene is TRBV4-1, the J gene TRBJ2-3; 9 bases are a match to TRBD2. The germline V gene encodes CDR1 MGHRA and CDR2 YSYEKL. CDR3 length equals 15 residues. Trimming at V came to 2 bases and at J to 6 bases, leaving 6 bases not matched to a gene. Here the CDR3 reads CASSQYAGGGDTQYF. The CDR3, as DNA: TGCGCCAGCAGCCAATACGCGGGGGGGGGCGATACGCAGTATTTT.

The rearrangement links TRBV6-5 to TRBJ2-3; TRBD1 or TRBD2 may be the D gene (5 bases each). The germline CDR1 and CDR2 sequences are MNHEY and SVGAGI. This CDR3 has 14 residues. Trimming took off 8 bases at V and 1 base at J, with 13 bases between the two ends. The CDR3 DNA reads as TGTGCCAGCGCAACGGGGCCAGGCACAGATACGCAGTATTTT. Its translation is CASATGPGTDTQYF.

This clonotype was detected a few times. This chain links TRBV29-1 with TRBJ1-2, with TRBD1 matching 10 bases. Per germline, CDR1 SQVTM and CDR2 ANQGSEA. V was pared by 6 bases and J by 6 bases, with 4 bases of the junction left unmatched. This CDR3 has 12 residues. CDR3 sequence reads: CSVGDRGDGYTF. The DNA for the CDR3 is TGCAGCGTGGGGGACAGGGGTGATGGCTACACCTTC.

This rearrangement joins TRBV4-1 to TRBJ1-1, with 7 bases fitting TRBD1. The J segment lost 8 bases and the V segment lost 0 bases, leaving 12 bases of the junction unmatched. There are 16 residues in the CDR3. Germline V gene sequence: CDR1 MGHRA, CDR2 YSYEKL. This CDR3 reads CASSQEQGPQRIEAFF. As DNA, the CDR3 is TGCGCCAGCAGCCAAGAACAGGGGCCGCAACGGATAGAAGCTTTCTTT.

This clonotype was recorded many times. The rearrangement uses TRBV5-1 and TRBJ2-2; D ambiguous. There are 14 residues in the CDR3. V was trimmed by 9 bases and J by 0 bases, leaving 12 bases between them. In germline, CDR1 is SGHRS, CDR2 YFSETQ. CDR3 region: CATKPTSNTGELFF. In nucleotides, the CDR3 is TGCGCCACCAAGCCGACTTCGAACACCGGGGAGCTGTTTTTT.

The V and J genes are TRBV5-1 and TRBJ1-2; TRBD1 aligns across 8 bases. Germline assignment: CDR1 SGHRS and CDR2 YFSETQ. J lost 8 bases, V lost 3 bases, and 3 bases had no gene match. The CDR3 contains 12 residues. CDR3 residues: CASSSQGEGYTF. The CDR3 nucleotides are TGCGCCAGCAGCTCACAGGGGGAAGGCTACACCTTC. The full variable domain, completed using reference TRBV5-1 and TRBJ1-2, is KAGVTQTPRYLIKTRGQQVTLSCSPISGHRSVSWYQQTPGQGLQFLFEYFSETQRNKGNFPGRFSGRQFSNSRSEMNVSTLELGDSALYLCASSSQGEGYTFGSGTRLTVV.

This clonotype came up many times. The rearrangement joins TRBV12-3 or TRBV12-4 to TRBJ2-3; D perhaps matches TRBD2 (6 bases). V lost 3 bases and J lost 2, with 12 bases in between. The CDR3 runs 15 residues. The CDR3 DNA reads as TGTGCCAGCAGTTTTGGGGGGATGGACACAGATACGCAGTATTTT. Encoded protein: CASSFGGMDTDTQYF.